This T cell receptor beta chain came from a study of T cells in Graves' hyperthyroidism and ophthalmopathy. Amplification targeted TCR beta CDR3 regions from RNA transcripts. The HTBI primer set was used in a first-round RT-PCR of the TCR CDR3. TCRdb reanalysed the multiplex PCR reads using MiXCR and keeps one entry per CDR3 protein. The sample has 400,000 to 500,000 distinct CDR3 sequences, 12% to 15% seen once. This clonotype was counted between two and nine times. The V and J ends lost 6 bases and 5 bases respectively, with 25 bases between them. This CDR3 contains 16 residues. CDR1 DFQATT and CDR2 SNEGSKA come from the germline V gene (reference sequence).

The chain employs TRBV20-1 and TRBJ2-5; a weak D match, TRBD1 (8 bases). This receptor was obtained from a woman aged 18 to 35 with Graves' hyperthyroidism. The specimen sequenced was blood. DNA for the CDR3: TGCAGTGCCACAGGGGGGGAATCCTTCTCCGGGGAGACCCAGTACTTC. Translated: CSATGGESFSGETQYF.